The rows below give T cell receptor beta chains drawn from one sample of a study of T cells after somatic rescue of genetic block. Libraries were prepared by immunoSEQ multiplex PCR; TCRdb keeps only in-frame clonotypes and omits some of them. The sample lists over 14,000 clones, about 72% occurring once. Sequenced material: peripheral blood mononuclear cells (PBMCs). The receptor set was obtained from a man between 18 and 35 years old. Each CDR3 is given with its conserved first and last residue. A D gene is named only where the DNA matches it firmly. Size is omitted from some rows. Given values are once, few, many or a class for expanded clones.

d_gene,j_gene,v_gene,abundance,CDR3nt,CDR3aa
.,TRBJ2-7,TRBV10-1,.,TGCGCCAGCATCGCAAAGGGGGAAACAGGTGGAGTGGCGGGAGCTTCCTACGAGCAGTACTTC,CASIAKGETGGVAGASYEQYF
.,TRBJ2-7,TRBV2,.,TGTGCCAGCAGTGAATATGGGGTAACGGGCCCCTACGAGCAGTACTTC,CASSEYGVTGPYEQYF
TRBD2,TRBJ2-3,TRBV18,.,TGTGCCAGCTCACCGAGGACTAGCGGGAGTTTCACAGATACGCAGTATTTT,CASSPRTSGSFTDTQYF
.,TRBJ2-7,TRBV11-2,.,TGTGCCAGCAGCTTGGGCAGACCCTACGAGCAGTACTTC,CASSLGRPYEQYF
.,TRBJ1-3,TRBV6-5,.,TGTGCCAGCAGCTCACAGGGTGTCGCTGGAAACACCATATATTTT,CASSSQGVAGNTIYF
.,TRBJ1-2,TRBV28,.,TGTGCCAGCTCCCAGAACGGGGGAGGCTACACCTTC,CASSQNGGGYTF
.,TRBJ2-3,TRBV7-9,.,TGTGCCAGCAGCTCCCCCGGGCCTACAAGCACAGATACGCAGTATTTT,CASSSPGPTSTDTQYF
TRBD1,TRBJ1-2,TRBV28,.,TGTGCCAGCAGTTTATGGGGGACAGCGGTGGACTATGGCTACACCTTC,CASSLWGTAVDYGYTF
.,TRBJ1-1,TRBV27,.,TGTGCCAGCAGCCGTCGATGGAACACTGAAGCTTTCTTT,CASSRRWNTEAFF
.,TRBJ1-1,TRBV6-5,medium-sized,TGTGCCAGCAGTTACACCCTGACAGCCACTGAAGCTTTCTTT,CASSYTLTATEAFF
.,TRBJ1-2,TRBV27,.,TGTGCCAGCAGTCCCACCGGACCGGGCAGGGGATTATTGTACTATGGCTACACCTTC,CASSPTGPGRGLLYYGYTF
.,TRBJ2-5,TRBV7-9,.,TGTGCCAGCAGCTTAGTCGGGTCCAGGCTGGAGACCCAGTACTTC,CASSLVGSRLETQYF
.,TRBJ2-7,TRBV11-2,large,TGTGCCAGCAGCCTACCCCACAGTGGGCAGTACTTC,CASSLPHSGQYF
TRBD1,TRBJ1-5,TRBV6-4,.,TGTGCCATCCAGGGGGGGCAGCCCCAGCATTTT,CAIQGGQPQHF
TRBD2,TRBJ2-5,TRBV18,.,TGTGCCAGCTCTCCCTATAGCGGGTCTATGGGGGAGACCCAGTACTTC,CASSPYSGSMGETQYF
TRBD1,TRBJ2-1,TRBV11-1,.,TGTGCCAGCAGCTTCGAGACAGGGGGATACAATGAGCAGTTCTTC,CASSFETGGYNEQFF
.,TRBJ2-5,TRBV5-1,.,TGCGCCAGCAGTCGGGACGGGACAGAGACCCAGTACTTC,CASSRDGTETQYF
TRBD2,TRBJ2-3,TRBV6-4,.,TGTGCCAGCAGTGACCCGGGACTAGCGGGCGCTGCTAGCACAGATACGCAGTATTTT,CASSDPGLAGAASTDTQYF
.,TRBJ1-2,TRBV19,.,TGTGCCAGTAGTCTCCCCCGACAGTCTAACTATGGCTACACCTTC,CASSLPRQSNYGYTF
.,TRBJ1-6,TRBV6-6,.,TGTGCCAGCAGTTACAGGGGGAATGATTCACCCCTCCACTTT,CASSYRGNDSPLHF
.,TRBJ1-3,TRBV9,.,TGTGCCAGCAGCGCGGGAGGGGGTTCTGGAAACACCATATATTTT,CASSAGGGSGNTIYF
TRBD2,TRBJ2-5,TRBV7-3,.,TGTGCCAGCAGCTTGGGGACTAGCGGGGGGGCCGAGACCCAGTACTTC,CASSLGTSGGAETQYF
.,TRBJ1-3,TRBV6-6,.,TGTGCCAGCACCCTGGGACCGAACCTCTCTGGAAACACCATATATTTT,CASTLGPNLSGNTIYF
.,TRBJ2-2,TRBV25-1,medium-sized,TGTGCCAGCAGTCCGGGACACTCTACTTATCTCACCGGGGAGCTGTTTTTT,CASSPGHSTYLTGELFF
.,TRBJ1-1,TRBV7-3,.,TGTGCCAGCAGCCCCGGGGACACCTTGGACACTGAAGCTTTCTTT,CASSPGDTLDTEAFF
.,TRBJ2-7,TRBV28,.,TGTGCCAGCAGTTTCGGGAGATACTACGAGCAGTACTTC,CASSFGRYYEQYF
.,TRBJ2-7,TRBV6-1,few,TGTGCCAGCAGTGAAGCGCTTTTGGACAGCCCCTACGAGCAGTACTTC,CASSEALLDSPYEQYF
.,TRBJ2-6,TRBV5-5,.,TGTGCCAGCAGCTTGGAACGGGTCTCTGGGGCCAACGTCCTGACTTTC,CASSLERVSGANVLTF
.,TRBJ2-4,TRBV15,few,TGTGCCACCAGCAGTGGGGGGCTCAAAAACATTCAGTACTTC,CATSSGGLKNIQYF
TRBD1,TRBJ1-2,TRBV18,.,TGTGCCAGCTCACCTCGACAGGGCAGAAACTATGGCTACACCTTC,CASSPRQGRNYGYTF
.,TRBJ1-5,TRBV28,.,TGTGCCAGCAGATCTCCCCCCGACAGGCCCAATCAGCCCCAGCATTTT,CASRSPPDRPNQPQHF
.,TRBJ1-3,TRBV5-6,few,TGTGCCAGCAGCTTGGAAACAAGGCCAGGAGGAAACACCATATATTTT,CASSLETRPGGNTIYF
TRBD2,TRBJ2-3,TRBV6-1,few,TGTGCCAGCAGTGAGGGCGGGAGTGGGGCAGATACGCAGTATTTT,CASSEGGSGADTQYF
TRBD2,TRBJ2-7,TRBV18,.,TGTGCCAGCTCACCCCCACCGGGACTAGCGGGTTACGAGCAGTACTTC,CASSPPPGLAGYEQYF
.,TRBJ1-3,TRBV21-1,.,TGTGCCAGCACCGGGACAGGGCCACGCTCTGGAAACACCATATATTTT,CASTGTGPRSGNTIYF
TRBD1,TRBJ2-1,TRBV10-3,.,TGTGCCATCAGGGACAGGGCCGGCAATGAGCAGTTCTTC,CAIRDRAGNEQFF
.,TRBJ2-7,TRBV7-9,few,TGTGCCAGCAGCTTAGGACCCGGTTACGAGCAGTACTTC,CASSLGPGYEQYF
.,TRBJ1-2,TRBV10-3,.,TGTGCCATCAGTGTCGGACAGAACTATGGCTACACCTTC,CAISVGQNYGYTF
.,TRBJ2-6,TRBV30,.,TGTGCCTGGACCGTTCGGGGGAGTCTTGTTGGGGCCAACGTCCTGACTTTC,CAWTVRGSLVGANVLTF
.,TRBJ2-1,TRBV28,.,TGTGCCAGCAGTGACTTAACCGGGACGGGCTCCTACAATGAGCAGTTCTTC,CASSDLTGTGSYNEQFF
TRBD1,TRBJ2-5,TRBV25-1,.,TGTGCCACCCGGACAGGGGGAGAGACCCAGTACTTC,CATRTGGETQYF
.,TRBJ1-3,TRBV7-3,.,TGTGCCAGCAGCGTACAGGGTGTCTCTGGAAACACCATATATTTT,CASSVQGVSGNTIYF
.,TRBJ1-4,TRBV6-1,once,TGTGCCAGTCGTTTCCCTAATGAAAAACTGTTTTTT,CASRFPNEKLFF
.,TRBJ1-5,TRBV5-5,.,TGTGCCAGCAGCTCCAGGGACTCCCATCAGCCCCAGCATTTT,CASSSRDSHQPQHF
.,TRBJ1-6,TRBV10-3,.,TGTGCCATCAGTGGGACAGTGGCACCCCTCCACTTT,CAISGTVAPLHF
.,TRBJ1-2,TRBV4-2,medium-sized,TGTGCCAGCAGCCGCTCGGGGGGAGGGAATGGCTACACCTTC,CASSRSGGGNGYTF
TRBD2,TRBJ2-4,TRBV5-6,.,TGTGCCAGCAGTCCCGGGACTAGCGGGTACCTAGCCGAAAACATTCAGTACTTC,CASSPGTSGYLAENIQYF
TRBD1,TRBJ2-7,TRBV10-3,.,TGTGCCATCAGTGAGACCATGGACAGGCTCTCCTACGAGCAGTACTTC,CAISETMDRLSYEQYF
TRBD2,TRBJ2-3,TRBV14,.,TGTGCCAGCAGCCTCCGACTAGCGATCACAGATACGCAGTATTTT,CASSLRLAITDTQYF
TRBD1,TRBJ1-2,TRBV6-6,.,TGTGCCAGCAGTTACCTTGGACAGGAAGGAGGCTACACCTTC,CASSYLGQEGGYTF
.,TRBJ1-2,TRBV7-8,.,TGTGCCAGCAGCTTAGCGGCAAATTGGGCAAACTATGGCTACACCTTC,CASSLAANWANYGYTF
.,TRBJ1-1,TRBV7-9,.,TGTGCCAGCAGCTCCCGAGGCGGGGGAGAAGCTTTCTTT,CASSSRGGGEAFF
.,TRBJ2-1,TRBV9,.,TGTGCCAGCAGCCGCCCAGGGGTTTCCTACAATGAGCAGTTCTTC,CASSRPGVSYNEQFF
TRBD2,TRBJ2-1,TRBV19,.,TGTGCCAGTAGTATAGTCCTAACAGCGGGAGTCTACAATGAGCAGTTCTTC,CASSIVLTAGVYNEQFF
TRBD2,TRBJ2-5,TRBV10-3,.,TGTGCCATCAGTGTAGGTCAGGGAGGGTTCCAAGAGACCCAGTACTTC,CAISVGQGGFQETQYF